The T cell receptor (beta chain) described here comes from a study of shared clonotypes between healthy human individuals. CD45RO negativity and positive selection for CCR7 defined naive CD8 cells, a population that excluded terminally differentiated effector memory CD45RA+ cells. Profiled with immunoSEQ multiplex PCR; TCRdb holds only in-frame clones, not every one. The sample lists hundreds of thousands of clones, 95% to 97% occurring once. Germline V gene sequence: CDR1 SEHNR, CDR2 FQNEAQ (reference sequence). The V segment lost 5 bases and the J segment 4 bases; nucleotides outside the gene matches: 6. CDR3 length: 15 amino acids.

Material for sequencing was naive CD8+ T cells sorted from blood. The rearrangement joins TRBV7-9 to TRBJ2-7, with 12 positions matching TRBD1. This TCR came from a man aged 30 to 39 in good health. CDR3 DNA sequence: TGTGCCAGCAGCCTCCGGGACAGGGGGCGATACGAGCAGTACTTC. Its translation is CASSLRDRGRYEQYF. Complete variable domain (other parts from reference TRBV7-9 and TRBJ2-7): DTGVSQNPRHKITKRGQNVTFRCDPISEHNRLYWYRQTLGQGPEFLTYFQNEAQLEKSRLLSDRFSAERPKGSFSTLEIQRTEQGDSAMYLCASSLRDRGRYEQYFGPGTRLTVT.